This T cell receptor beta chain stems from a study of shared clonotypes between healthy human individuals. General study points: With several donors compared, around 4.7% of naive CD4 clonotypes were shared.

CD45RO-negative, CCR7-selected cells formed the naive CD8 fraction, which excluded terminally differentiated effector memory CD45RA+ cells. The CDR3 is 15 residues long. V was shortened by 6 bases and J by 0 bases, with 14 bases between the two germline ends. Germline loops: CDR1 SEHNR, CDR2 FQNEAQ (reference sequence). The table came from immunoSEQ multiplex PCR; TCRdb's copy has only in-frame clones and leaves some out. The profile shows millions of clones, roughly 95% of them singletons. As to this clone: The antigen remains undetermined.

Sample: naive CD8+ T cells sorted from blood. This sequence was found in a man in his late teens or twenties in good health. The rearrangement links TRBV7-9 to TRBJ1-1; no clear D gene. The CDR3 is CASSHSLTVNTEAFF. Here the CDR3 DNA reads TGTGCCAGCAGTCATTCCTTAACAGTGAACACTGAAGCTTTCTTT. Drawing the rest from reference TRBV7-9 and TRBJ1-1, the complete variable domain is DTGVSQNPRHKITKRGQNVTFRCDPISEHNRLYWYRQTLGQGPEFLTYFQNEAQLEKSRLLSDRFSAERPKGSFSTLEIQRTEQGDSAMYLCASSHSLTVNTEAFFGQGTRLTVV.